This T cell receptor (beta chain) was identified during a study of blood T cells in healthy people across ages. Study results and limitations: A conclusive naive versus antigen-experienced comparison was prevented by the unsorted PBMCs.

Combining a sample-barcoded 5' primer with a J-beta primer mix, a second PCR ran for about 7 to 11 cycles. Samples each returned at least 2.5 million CDR3-containing paired-end reads. TCRdb recomputed calls from the 5' RACE reads with MiXCR, one row per CDR3 protein. Among 650,000 to 800,000 distinct CDR3 sequences, around 42% were seen once, and the ten largest hold roughly 19%. Of note for this clonotype: Its antigen is as yet unknown.

The sequence came from a man aged 60 to 69 in good health. Sequenced sample: blood.

The CDR3 protein is CASSYSAGGPYNEQFF. The CDR3 DNA follows: TGTGCCAGCAGTTACTCAGCGGGGGGCCCCTACAATGAGCAGTTCTTC. The rearrangement uses TRBV6-5 and TRBJ2-1; 9 positions agree with TRBD2. The V segment lost 0 bases and the J segment 2 bases; nucleotides outside the gene matches: 2. The length of the CDR3 is 16 residues. Germline values: CDR1 MNHEY, CDR2 SVGAGI.